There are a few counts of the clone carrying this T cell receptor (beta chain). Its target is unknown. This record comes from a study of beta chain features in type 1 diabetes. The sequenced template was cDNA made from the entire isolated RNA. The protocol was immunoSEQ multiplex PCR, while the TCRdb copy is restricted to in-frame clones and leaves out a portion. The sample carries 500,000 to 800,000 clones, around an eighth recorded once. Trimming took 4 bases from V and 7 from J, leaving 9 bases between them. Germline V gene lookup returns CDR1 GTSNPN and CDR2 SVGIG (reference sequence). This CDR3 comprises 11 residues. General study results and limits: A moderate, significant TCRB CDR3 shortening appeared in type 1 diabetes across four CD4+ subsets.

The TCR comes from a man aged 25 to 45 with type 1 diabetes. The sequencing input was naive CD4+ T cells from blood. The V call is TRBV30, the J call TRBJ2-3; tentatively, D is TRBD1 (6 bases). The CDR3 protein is CAWTQGNTQYF. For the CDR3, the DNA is TGTGCCTGGACTCAGGGGAATACGCAGTATTTT.